This entry lists 25 T cell receptor beta chains sequenced from one sample in a study of cytomegalovirus exposure and HLA in healthy donors. PCR amplification relied on 60 Vbeta primers (plus 13 Jbeta primers). Some clones are missing from TCRdb's copy, which holds only in-frame ones; the method was immunoSEQ multiplex PCR. This table holds approximately 130,000 clones, roughly 79% found once. The sample consisted of PBMCs. The receptor set was obtained from a man aged 25-45 years in good health and CMV-seronegative.

The chain carries TRBV5-1 and TRBJ2-7; 7 positions match TRBD1. Germline assignment: CDR1 SGHRS and CDR2 YFSETQ. The CDR3 loop spans 13 amino acids. With 4 bases clipped from V and 4 bases from J, the junction kept 5 bases outside the gene matches. In nucleotides, the CDR3 is TGCGCCAGCAGCCGTCGGGACAGTTACGAGCAGTACTTC. Residues: CASSRRDSYEQYF.

This clone has just a few counts. The chain links TRBV5-4 to TRBJ2-7; 12 bases fit TRBD2. The ends lost 4 bases at V and 2 bases at J; junction bases unmatched: 1. There are 14 residues in the CDR3. Germline CDR1 reads SGHNT; CDR2 reads YYREEE (reference sequence). The CDR3 DNA follows: TGTGCCAGCAGCCGACTAGCGGGAGCCTACGAGCAGTACTTC. Translating it yields CASSRLAGAYEQYF.

Comments on this clone: Sequence at one end of the junction differs from germline and may be a read error. For the CDR3, the DNA is TGTGCTAGCAGCTTAACGACGCAGGGAGATACGCAGTATTTT. This sequence encodes CASSLTTQGDTQYF. The chain employs TRBV7-7 and TRBJ2-3, with D perhaps matching TRBD1 (5 bases). CDR1 and CDR2 from the germline V gene are SSHAT and FNYEAQ (reference sequence). The CDR3 runs to 14 residues.

A remark on this clone: At one end the junction does not follow the germline gene, possibly because of a read error. This sequence joins TRBV7-9 and TRBJ1-3; D is unclear. CDR1 and CDR2 from the germline V gene are SEHNR and FQNEAQ (reference sequence). The CDR3 sequence is 16 residues long. CDR3 sequence: CASSPPDGLSRNTIYF. CDR3 coding DNA: TGTGCCAGCAGCCCACCTGATGGGCTGTCAAGAAATACCATATATTTT.

In DNA, the CDR3 is TGTGCCTGGAAGGGGACAGGGGCCGCCTATGGCTACACCTTC. As protein: CAWKGTGAAYGYTF. The chain employs TRBV30 and TRBJ1-2; 10 positions match TRBD1. V lost 4 bases, J lost 4 bases, and 6 bases stayed unmatched. The CDR3 length is 14 residues. Germline CDR1 GTSNPN, CDR2 SVGIG (reference sequence).

The chain combines TRBV6-1 with TRBJ2-1; D not certain. V gave up 5 bases and J gave up 4 bases, with 15 bases separating them. CDR1 and CDR2 (germline): MNHNS, SASEGT. The CDR3 totals 15 residues. This chain's CDR3 is CASSIEQSGYNEQFF. CDR3 nucleotide sequence: TGTGCCAGCAGTATAGAACAATCGGGTTACAATGAGCAGTTCTTC.

This chain connects TRBV5-1 to TRBJ1-1; a possible D gene is TRBD1 (6 bases). This CDR3 is built from 13 residues. CDR1 is SGHRS, CDR2 YFSETQ, per germline. V was clipped by 0 bases and J by 4 bases, with 7 bases between them. The CDR3 loop is CASSLGGGTEAFF. CDR3 sequence (DNA): TGCGCCAGCAGCTTGGGAGGGGGCACTGAAGCTTTCTTT.

The chain recombines TRBV6-1 with TRBJ1-1; D gene unclear. The CDR3 is 11 amino acids. Looked up from germline, CDR1 is MNHNS and CDR2 is SASEGT. Trimming left V 7 bases short and J 4 bases short, with 7 bases between. The CDR3 loop is CASIRGTEAFF. The CDR3 DNA reads as TGTGCCAGCATCCGAGGCACTGAAGCTTTCTTT.

The chain couples TRBV7-3 to TRBJ1-1; D not certain. CDR3 length: 14 amino acids. Trimming left V 2 bases short and J 0 bases short, with 7 bases between. The germline V gene encodes CDR1 SGHTA and CDR2 FQGTGA. The CDR3 here is CASSLLSMNTEAFF. In DNA, the CDR3 is TGTGCCAGCAGCTTACTTAGTATGAACACTGAAGCTTTCTTT.

The chain combines TRBV6-5 with TRBJ1-2; weak D call: TRBD1 (5 bases). The CDR3 runs to 13 residues. Germline V gene data show CDR1 as MNHEY and CDR2 as SVGAGI. With 8 bases removed from V and 1 base from J, the gap between germline ends came to 11 bases. CDR3 DNA sequence: TGTGCCAGCGGGGGGGTCGATAACTATGGCTACACCTTC. This gives the protein CASGGVDNYGYTF.

The rearrangement joins TRBV29-1 to TRBJ2-5, with 7 bases identical to TRBD1. The CDR3 has 14 amino acids. Germline V gene data show CDR1 as SQVTM and CDR2 as ANQGSEA. Unmatched junction bases numbered 6, after V lost 3 bases and J lost 2 bases. CDR3 sequence reads: CSVDGTDDQETQYF. The CDR3 DNA reads as TGCAGCGTTGACGGGACAGATGATCAAGAGACCCAGTACTTC. The entire variable domain, with the rest obtained from reference TRBV29-1 and TRBJ2-5, is as follows: SAVISQKPSRDICQRGTSLTIQCQVDSQVTMMFWYRQQPGQSLTLIATANQGSEATYESGFVIDKFPISRPNLTFSTLTVSNMSPEDSSIYLCSVDGTDDQETQYFGPGTRLLVL.

The gene calls are TRBV18 and TRBJ2-1; TRBD1 agrees at 8 bases. Trimming removed 5 bases from V and 10 bases from J; junction bases left unmatched: 13. CDR3 size: 15 residues. CDR1 is KGHSH, CDR2 LQKENI, per germline. The chain's CDR3 is CASSTPGQVTPEQFF. DNA for the CDR3: TGTGCCAGCTCAACGCCGGGACAGGTTACCCCAGAGCAGTTCTTC.

This chain uses TRBV10-3 with TRBJ1-4; 7 nucleotides agree with TRBD1. CDR1 ENHRY and CDR2 SYGVKD come from the germline V gene. The CDR3 covers 13 residues. J was trimmed by 7 bases and V by 2 bases; bases with no gene match: 1. The CDR3 DNA reads as TGTGCCATCAGTGAGGCAGGGGGTGAAAAACTGTTTTTT. Translated: CAISEAGGEKLFF.

The V and J genes are TRBV7-3 and TRBJ2-5; D gene uncertain. The CDR3 is made up of 14 amino acids. Germline V lookup: CDR1 SGHTA, CDR2 FQGTGA. V gave up 2 bases and J gave up 1 base, with 8 bases separating them. In DNA form, the CDR3 reads TGTGCCAGCAGCTTAGGGCAGCCCCAAGAGACCCAGTACTTC. It translates to CASSLGQPQETQYF. Full variable domain (missing parts from reference TRBV7-3 and TRBJ2-5): GAGVSQTPSNKVTEKGKYVELRCDPISGHTALYWYRQSLGQGPEFLIYFQGTGAADDSGLPNDRFFAVRPEGSVSTLKIQRTERGDSAVYLCASSLGQPQETQYFGPGTRLLVL.

CDR3 DNA: TGTGCCAGCAGCTCAACAGGGGGCCTCAGTGGCTACACCTTC. Translating gives CASSSTGGLSGYTF. V is TRBV7-2 and J is TRBJ1-2, with 9 bases lining up with TRBD1. This CDR3 has 14 residues. The J segment lost 7 bases and the V segment lost 4 bases, leaving 7 bases of the junction unmatched. From germline, CDR1 is SGHTA and CDR2 FQGNSA.

This clone was seen more than once but under ten times. This chain joins TRBV7-9 and TRBJ2-5, with D perhaps TRBD2 (6 bases). This CDR3 contains 15 residues. V was pared by 5 bases and J by 5 bases, with 18 bases between. Germline V CDR1 and CDR2: SEHNR, FQNEAQ (reference sequence). The CDR3 coding sequence is TGTGCCAGCAGCGACAACCGGGCGGCGGGGGAGACCCAGTACTTC. The encoded protein is CASSDNRAAGETQYF.

The chain employs TRBV7-2 and TRBJ2-1, with TRBD2 matching 10 bases. The germline CDR1 and CDR2 sequences are SGHTA and FQGNSA. The junction had 4 bases not matched to a gene; V was cut back by 4 bases and J by 4 bases. The CDR3 sequence is 15 residues long. As DNA, the CDR3 is TGTGCCAGCAGCTCGACTAGCGGGCTATACAATGAGCAGTTCTTC. It codes for CASSSTSGLYNEQFF.

The chain couples TRBV7-8 to TRBJ2-3, with D hard to call. CDR1 is SGHVS, CDR2 FQNEAQ, per germline. V gave up 1 base and J gave up 5 bases, with 10 bases separating them. CDR3 size: 14 residues. The CDR3 region has the DNA TGTGCCAGCAGCTTAGGTGCGGTGGGAGATACGCAGTATTTT. This codes for CASSLGAVGDTQYF.

V is TRBV5-6 and J is TRBJ2-2, with D unresolved. The V gene's germline CDR1 is SGHDT and CDR2 YYEEEE. V gave up 1 base and J gave up 9 bases, with 7 bases separating them. The CDR3 has 12 amino acids. The CDR3 loop reads CASSLLARELFF. The DNA of the CDR3 is TGTGCCAGCAGCTTGCTGGCCCGGGAGCTGTTTTTT.

The chain joins TRBV7-8 to TRBJ2-5; D is unresolved. CDR1 and CDR2 from the germline V gene are SGHVS and FQNEAQ. The CDR3 length is 13 residues. Trimming cost V 0 bases and J 5 bases, with 7 bases left between them. CDR3 bases: TGTGCCAGCAGCTTAGCGCTAGTTGAGACCCAGTACTTC. Translating gives CASSLALVETQYF.

The rearrangement uses TRBV5-5 and TRBJ2-3; tentative D call: TRBD2 (6 bases). The CDR3 sequence is 13 residues long. Trimming took 0 bases from V and 8 from J, leaving 10 bases between them. Germline CDR1 SGHKS, CDR2 YYEKEE (reference sequence). This CDR3 is CASSLETSTTQYF. The CDR3 DNA reads as TGTGCCAGCAGCTTGGAGACTAGTACTACGCAGTATTTT.

The chain's CDR3 is CASSRTGPNSPLHF. CDR3 bases: TGTGCCAGCAGTCGAACAGGGCCAAATTCACCCCTCCACTTT. The chain uses TRBV28 and TRBJ1-6; D possibly corresponds to TRBD1 (6 bases). Germline assignment: CDR1 MDHEN and CDR2 SYDVKM. CDR3 length: 14 residues. Trimming shortened V by 5 bases and J by 7 bases, and 12 bases separated the two germline ends.

This chain uses TRBV30 with TRBJ1-6; 8 bases map to TRBD1. The CDR3 is 14 residues long. Germline V gene data show CDR1 as GTSNPN and CDR2 as SVGIG (reference sequence). After removal of 1 base from V and 10 bases from J, the junction contained 6 bases not matched to a gene. The CDR3 region has the DNA TGTGCCTGGAGTGCTGGACAGGGTCGGTCACCCCTCCACTTT. Its protein is CAWSAGQGRSPLHF.

The gene calls are TRBV6-5 and TRBJ1-1; no clear D gene. This CDR3 is built from 13 residues. Trimming stripped 7 bases from V and 1 base from J, with 10 bases between. Germline CDR1 MNHEY, CDR2 SVGAGI. In DNA form, the CDR3 reads TGTGCCAGCAACCCGACGGGGAACACTGAAGCTTTCTTT. Translating gives CASNPTGNTEAFF.

The table lists this clone with a count of one. The gene calls are TRBV11-2 and TRBJ2-3; 9 positions match TRBD2. The CDR3 is 15 amino acids. V lost 3 bases to trimming and J lost 4 bases; unmatched junction nucleotides: 5. Germline assignment: CDR1 SGHAT and CDR2 FQNNGV. The DNA for the CDR3 is TGTGCCAGCAGCTTTGTAGCGGGGGCAGCAGATACGCAGTATTTT. Encoded protein: CASSFVAGAADTQYF.